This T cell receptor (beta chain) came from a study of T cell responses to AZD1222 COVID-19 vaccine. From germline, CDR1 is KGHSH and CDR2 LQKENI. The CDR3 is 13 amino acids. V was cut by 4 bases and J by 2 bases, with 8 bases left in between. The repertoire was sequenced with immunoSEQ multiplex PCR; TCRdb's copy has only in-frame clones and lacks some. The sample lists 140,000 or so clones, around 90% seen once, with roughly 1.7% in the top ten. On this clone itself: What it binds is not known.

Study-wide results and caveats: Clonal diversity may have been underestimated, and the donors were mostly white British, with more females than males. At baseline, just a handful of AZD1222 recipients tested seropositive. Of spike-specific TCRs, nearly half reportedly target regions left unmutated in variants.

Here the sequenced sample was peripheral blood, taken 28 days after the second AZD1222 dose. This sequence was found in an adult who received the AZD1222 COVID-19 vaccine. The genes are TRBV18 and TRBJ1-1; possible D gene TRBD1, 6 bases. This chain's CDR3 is CASSLGHNTEAFF. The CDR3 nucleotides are TGTGCCAGCTCACTGGGACATAACACTGAAGCTTTCTTT.